The 17 T cell receptor beta chains given below trace back to one sample, sequenced in a study of blood T cell repertoires in COVID-19. Only in-frame clones appear in the TCRdb table, and some are missing; sequencing was by immunoSEQ multiplex PCR. The sample has about 4,700 clones, around 80% seen once. The sequencing input was peripheral blood. All receptors come from a man between 70 and 80 years old with active COVID-19.

CDR3 sequence reads: CAWSRSIDNEQFF. In DNA form, the CDR3 reads TGTGCCTGGAGTCGATCCATAGACAATGAGCAGTTCTTC. This chain links TRBV30 with TRBJ2-1, with D uncertain. The V gene's germline CDR1 is GTSNPN and CDR2 SVGIG (reference sequence). This CDR3 is built from 13 residues. Deletions cut 2 bases from V and 5 bases from J, with 10 bases between.

V and J are TRBV18 and TRBJ2-1; 7 positions match TRBD2. J was trimmed by 5 bases and V by 6 bases; bases with no gene match: 7. This CDR3 contains 14 residues. Germline lookup yields CDR1 KGHSH and CDR2 LQKENI. CDR3 in amino acids: CASSLAGDHNEQFF. The CDR3 DNA sequence: TGTGCCAGCTCGTTGGCGGGGGACCACAATGAGCAGTTCTTC.

This clone was observed a few times. V gene TRBV11-3 combines with J gene TRBJ2-7; 7 bases line up with TRBD1. CDR1 is SGHNT and CDR2 is YENEEA in the germline V gene. Trimming at V came to 1 base and at J to 2 bases, leaving 2 bases not matched to a gene. This CDR3 has 14 residues. This CDR3 reads CASSLGQGTYEQYF. CDR3 DNA: TGTGCCAGCAGCTTAGGACAGGGAACCTACGAGCAGTACTTC. The whole variable domain, remainder taken from reference TRBV11-3 and TRBJ2-7, is EAGVVQSPRYKIIEKKQPVAFWCNPISGHNTLYWYLQNLGQGPELLIRYENEEAVDDSQLPKDRFSAERLKGVDSTLKIQPAELGDSAVYLCASSLGQGTYEQYFGPGTRLTVT.

The chain has TRBV18 and TRBJ2-4; 9 bases match TRBD1. CDR1 is KGHSH and CDR2 is LQKENI in the germline V gene. The CDR3 has 17 amino acids. The trim removed 3 bases at V and 7 bases at J, leaving 13 bases unmatched. CDR3 sequence: CASSPLQSGTGSNIQYF. CDR3 in DNA: TGTGCCAGCTCACCCTTACAATCCGGGACAGGGAGTAACATTCAGTACTTC.

The chain is built from TRBV5-1 and TRBJ2-1, with TRBD2 matching 10 bases. Trimming at V came to 4 bases and at J to 5 bases, leaving 3 bases not matched to a gene. This CDR3 comprises 14 residues. From germline, CDR1 is SGHRS and CDR2 YFSETQ. CDR3 bases: TGCGCCAGCAGCACCGGGACTAGCGACAATGAGCAGTTCTTC. It yields the protein CASSTGTSDNEQFF.

CDR3 sequence (DNA): TGTGCCAGCAGCCATCCCACCGGGACAGGAGTTGGAAACACCATATATTTT. It is translated as CASSHPTGTGVGNTIYF. The chain recombines TRBV4-2 with TRBJ1-3; 8 nucleotides align to TRBD1. With V trimmed by 3 bases and J by 3 bases, 10 bases remained unmatched. CDR3 length: 17 residues. Germline V CDR1 and CDR2: LGHNA, YNFKEQ.

This clone was found a few times. The V gene is TRBV28, the J gene TRBJ1-2; 9 nucleotides match TRBD1. With 6 bases clipped from V and 4 bases from J, the junction kept 9 bases outside the gene matches. The CDR3 is 15 amino acids. The germline gives CDR1 MDHEN, CDR2 SYDVKM. CDR3 nucleotide sequence: TGTGCCAGCAGCCCTGGACAGGGGAGTATCTATGGCTACACCTTC. It translates to CASSPGQGSIYGYTF.

V gene TRBV7-3 combines with J gene TRBJ2-1; possibly TRBD2 for D (5 bases). CDR3 size: 13 residues. The V end lost 6 bases, the J end lost 8 bases, and 14 bases lay between the germline ends. Germline loops: CDR1 SGHTA, CDR2 FQGTGA. CDR3 DNA: TGTGCCAGCAGTAATACTAGGATGGATGAGCAGTTCTTC. It encodes CASSNTRMDEQFF.

The chain carries TRBV5-1 and TRBJ2-7; D might be TRBD2 (6 bases). Trimming cost V 5 bases and J 0 bases, with 15 bases left between them. This CDR3 has 15 residues. Germline assignment: CDR1 SGHRS and CDR2 YFSETQ. The CDR3 region is CASSTSGGSSYEQYF. The DNA of the CDR3 is TGCGCCAGCAGTACCTCCGGGGGATCCTCCTACGAGCAGTACTTC.

The chain carries TRBV19 and TRBJ1-2; possible D gene TRBD1, 5 bases. CDR1 and CDR2 (germline): LNHDA, SQIVND (reference sequence). V was cut by 4 bases and J by 2 bases, with 17 bases left in between. The CDR3 length is 16 residues. The CDR3 spells CASSSPGMRQNYGYTF. The CDR3 region has the DNA TGTGCCAGTAGTAGCCCTGGGATGAGACAGAACTATGGCTACACCTTC. Complete variable domain (other parts from reference TRBV19 and TRBJ1-2): DGGITQSPKYLFRKEGQNVTLSCEQNLNHDAMYWYRQDPGQGLRLIYYSQIVNDFQKGDIAEGYSVSREKKESFPLTVTSAQKNPTAFYLCASSSPGMRQNYGYTFGSGTRLTVV.

V is TRBV6-5 and J is TRBJ1-5; D unresolved. V lost 7 bases to trimming and J lost 2 bases, with 15 bases between them. Per the germline V gene, CDR1 is MNHEY and CDR2 is SVGAGI. The CDR3 has 15 residues. CDR3 protein: CASMENRWGNQPQHF. CDR3 DNA sequence: TGTGCCAGCATGGAGAACCGGTGGGGCAATCAGCCCCAGCATTTT.

This clone was observed a single time. J is TRBJ2-6 and V is TRBV27, with 7 bases that match TRBD2. The trim removed 6 bases at V and 0 bases at J, leaving 14 bases unmatched. The CDR3 covers 19 residues. The germline CDR1 and CDR2 sequences are MNHEY and SMNVEV (reference sequence). The CDR3: CASSSYRVAGHSGANVLTF. For the CDR3, the DNA is TGTGCCAGCAGCTCATATAGGGTAGCGGGCCACTCTGGGGCCAACGTCCTGACTTTC.

The rearrangement uses TRBV7-8 and TRBJ2-2, with TRBD1 matching over 7 bases. The CDR3 has 16 amino acids. V was pared by 8 bases and J by 7 bases, with 16 bases of the junction left unmatched. Germline assignment: CDR1 SGHVS and CDR2 FQNEAQ. CDR3 in amino acids: CASVPEPTGRNGELFF. The CDR3 nucleotides are TGTGCCAGCGTCCCCGAACCGACAGGGAGAAACGGGGAGCTGTTTTTT.

The V gene is TRBV7-2, the J gene TRBJ2-7, with 11 bases lining up with TRBD2. Trimming took 5 bases from V and 4 from J; bases not matched to a gene: 10. The CDR3 is 16 amino acids. Germline-derived CDR1 and CDR2 are SGHTA and FQGNSA. The CDR3 coding sequence is TGTGCCAGCAGCCCGAGAGGGACTAGCGGCTTTTACGAGCAGTACTTC. The encoded protein is CASSPRGTSGFYEQYF.

This clone was observed a few times. As DNA, the CDR3 is TGTGCCAGCAGCGCTCGGGACAGGAACTATGGCTACACCTTC. Translating gives CASSARDRNYGYTF. The rearrangement joins TRBV5-5 to TRBJ1-2; 8 nucleotides agree with TRBD1. The V and J ends lost 4 bases and 2 bases, in that order; junction bases with no gene match: 4. Per germline, CDR1 SGHKS and CDR2 YYEKEE (reference sequence). The CDR3 length is 14 residues.

The sample holds one count of this clone. The chain couples TRBV28 to TRBJ1-5; TRBD1 agrees at 7 bases. This CDR3 has 14 residues. With V trimmed by 7 bases and J by 2 bases, 5 bases remained unmatched. Germline CDR1 and CDR2: MDHEN and SYDVKM. The CDR3 here is CASTGQWGNQPQHF. Written as DNA, the CDR3 is TGTGCCAGCACGGGACAGTGGGGCAATCAGCCCCAGCATTTT.

This clone has only one observation. The V gene is TRBV5-1, the J gene TRBJ2-7; 7 bases fit TRBD1. V lost 4 bases to trimming and J lost 3 bases; unmatched junction nucleotides: 10. The CDR3 loop spans 15 amino acids. Looked up from germline, CDR1 is SGHRS and CDR2 is YFSETQ. The CDR3 protein is CASSHFGTDYYEQYF. CDR3 DNA sequence: TGCGCCAGCAGCCACTTCGGGACAGACTACTACGAGCAGTACTTC.